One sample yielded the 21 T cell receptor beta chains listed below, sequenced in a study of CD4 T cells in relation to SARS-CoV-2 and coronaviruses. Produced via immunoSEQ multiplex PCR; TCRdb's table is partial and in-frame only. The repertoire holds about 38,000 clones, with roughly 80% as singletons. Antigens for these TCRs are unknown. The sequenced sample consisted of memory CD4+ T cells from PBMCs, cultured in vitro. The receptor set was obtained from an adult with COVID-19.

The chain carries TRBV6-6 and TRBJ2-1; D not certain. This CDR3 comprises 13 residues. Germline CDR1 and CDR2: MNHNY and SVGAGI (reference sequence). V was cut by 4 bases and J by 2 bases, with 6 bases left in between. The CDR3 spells CASSLAAYNEQFF. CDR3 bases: TGTGCCAGCAGTTTGGCAGCCTACAATGAGCAGTTCTTC.

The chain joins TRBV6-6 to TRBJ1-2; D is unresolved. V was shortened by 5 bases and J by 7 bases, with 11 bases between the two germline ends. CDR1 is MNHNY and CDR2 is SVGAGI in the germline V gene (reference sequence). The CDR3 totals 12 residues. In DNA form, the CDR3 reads TGTGCCAGCAGTCCGCGGGTTGGTGGCTACACCTTC. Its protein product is CASSPRVGGYTF.

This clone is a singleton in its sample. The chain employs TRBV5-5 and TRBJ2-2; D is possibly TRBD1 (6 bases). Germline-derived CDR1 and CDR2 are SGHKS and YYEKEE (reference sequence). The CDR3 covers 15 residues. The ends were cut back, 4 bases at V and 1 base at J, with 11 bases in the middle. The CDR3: CASSTGQMNTGELFF. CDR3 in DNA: TGTGCCAGCAGCACCGGACAGATGAACACCGGGGAGCTGTTTTTT.

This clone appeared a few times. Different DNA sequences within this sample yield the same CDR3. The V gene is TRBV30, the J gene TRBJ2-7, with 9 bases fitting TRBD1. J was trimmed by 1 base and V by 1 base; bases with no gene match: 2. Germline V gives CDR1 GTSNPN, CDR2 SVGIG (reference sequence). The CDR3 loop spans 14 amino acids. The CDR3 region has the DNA TGTGCCTGGAGTGCAGGGACAGGGTCCTACGAGCAGTACTTC. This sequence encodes CAWSAGTGSYEQYF.

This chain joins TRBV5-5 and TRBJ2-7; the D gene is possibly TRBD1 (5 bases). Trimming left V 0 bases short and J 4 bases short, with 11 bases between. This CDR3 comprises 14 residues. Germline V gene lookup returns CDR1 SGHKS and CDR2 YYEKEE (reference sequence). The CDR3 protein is CASSLGPTVYEQYF. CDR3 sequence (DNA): TGTGCCAGCAGCTTGGGGCCGACAGTTTACGAGCAGTACTTC.

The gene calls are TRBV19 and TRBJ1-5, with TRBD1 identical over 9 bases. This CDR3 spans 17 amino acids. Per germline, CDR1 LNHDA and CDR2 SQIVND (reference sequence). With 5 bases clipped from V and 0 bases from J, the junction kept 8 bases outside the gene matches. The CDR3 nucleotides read TGTGCCAGTAGTGAACAGGGGGCCCTAAATAGCAATCAGCCCCAGCATTTT. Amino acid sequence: CASSEQGALNSNQPQHF.

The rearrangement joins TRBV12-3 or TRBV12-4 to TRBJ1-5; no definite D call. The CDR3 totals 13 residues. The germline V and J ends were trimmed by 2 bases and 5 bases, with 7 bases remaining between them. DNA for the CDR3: TGTGCCAGCAGTTTAAAGGCCGATCAGCCCCAGCATTTT. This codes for CASSLKADQPQHF.

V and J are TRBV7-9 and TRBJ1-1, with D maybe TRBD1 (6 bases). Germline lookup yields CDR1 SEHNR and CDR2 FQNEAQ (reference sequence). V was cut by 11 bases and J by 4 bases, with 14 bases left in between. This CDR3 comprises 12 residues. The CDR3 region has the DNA TGTGCCGCGAGGGGGTTGGGCACTGAAGCTTTCTTT. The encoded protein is CAARGLGTEAFF.

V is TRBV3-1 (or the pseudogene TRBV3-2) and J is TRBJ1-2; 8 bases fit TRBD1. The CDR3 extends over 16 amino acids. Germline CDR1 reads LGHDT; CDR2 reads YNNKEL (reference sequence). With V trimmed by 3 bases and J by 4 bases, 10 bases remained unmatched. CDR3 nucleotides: TGTGCCAGCAGCCATCCCCCCGGGACAGGAGGCTATGGCTACACCTTC. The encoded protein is CASSHPPGTGGYGYTF.

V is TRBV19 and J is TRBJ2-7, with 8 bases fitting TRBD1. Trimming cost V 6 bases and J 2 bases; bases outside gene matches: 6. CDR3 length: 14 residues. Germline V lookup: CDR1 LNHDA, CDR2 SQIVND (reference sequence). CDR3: CASRPRTGPYEQYF. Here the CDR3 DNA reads TGTGCCAGTAGACCCCGGACAGGGCCCTACGAGCAGTACTTC. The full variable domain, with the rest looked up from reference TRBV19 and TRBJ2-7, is DGGITQSPKYLFRKEGQNVTLSCEQNLNHDAMYWYRQDPGQGLRLIYYSQIVNDFQKGDIAEGYSVSREKKESFPLTVTSAQKNPTAFYLCASRPRTGPYEQYFGPGTRLTVT.

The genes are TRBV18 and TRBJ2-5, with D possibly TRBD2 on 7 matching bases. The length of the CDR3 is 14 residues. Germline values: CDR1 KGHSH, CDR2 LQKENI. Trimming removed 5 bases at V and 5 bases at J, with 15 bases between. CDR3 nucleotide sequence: TGTGCCAGCTCATCGCAGGGGCGGGAGGAGACCCAGTACTTC. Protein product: CASSSQGREETQYF.

The CDR3, as DNA: TGTGCCAGCAGTGAAACCCCCGGGACGGCAGGAAACACCATATATTTT. Protein product: CASSETPGTAGNTIYF. This sequence joins TRBV6-1 and TRBJ1-3, with D possibly being TRBD1 (5 bases). Trimming removed 2 bases from V and 4 bases from J, with 15 bases in between. CDR1 MNHNS and CDR2 SASEGT come from the germline V gene. The CDR3 runs 16 residues.

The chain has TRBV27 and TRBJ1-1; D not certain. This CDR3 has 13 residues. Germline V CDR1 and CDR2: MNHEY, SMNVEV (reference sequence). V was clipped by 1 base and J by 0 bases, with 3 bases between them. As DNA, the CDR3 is TGTGCCAGCAGTTTATTGCTGAACACTGAAGCTTTCTTT. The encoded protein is CASSLLLNTEAFF.

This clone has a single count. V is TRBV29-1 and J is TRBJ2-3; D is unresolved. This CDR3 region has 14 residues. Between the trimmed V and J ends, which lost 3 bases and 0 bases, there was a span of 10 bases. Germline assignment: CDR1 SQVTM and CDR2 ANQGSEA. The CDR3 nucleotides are TGCAGCGTTGATCGCTTGACTAGCACAGATACGCAGTATTTT. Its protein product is CSVDRLTSTDTQYF.

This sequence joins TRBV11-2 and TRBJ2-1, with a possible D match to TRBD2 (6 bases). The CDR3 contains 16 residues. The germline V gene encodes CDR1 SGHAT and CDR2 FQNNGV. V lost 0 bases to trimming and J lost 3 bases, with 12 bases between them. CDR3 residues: CASSLDPGLLYNEQFF. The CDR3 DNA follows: TGTGCCAGCAGCTTAGATCCGGGACTCCTCTACAATGAGCAGTTCTTC.

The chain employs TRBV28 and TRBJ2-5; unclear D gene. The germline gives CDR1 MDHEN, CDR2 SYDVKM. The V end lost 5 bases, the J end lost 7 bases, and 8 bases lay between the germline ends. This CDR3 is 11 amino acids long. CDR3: CASSLKGTQYF. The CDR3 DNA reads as TGTGCCAGCAGTCTCAAGGGGACCCAGTACTTC.

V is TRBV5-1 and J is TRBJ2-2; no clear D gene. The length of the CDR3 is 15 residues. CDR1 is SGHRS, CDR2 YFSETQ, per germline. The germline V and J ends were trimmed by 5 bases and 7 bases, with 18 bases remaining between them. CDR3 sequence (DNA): TGCGCCAGCAGTTCGACCGGGTTCGTGGGCGGGGAGCTGTTTTTT. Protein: CASSSTGFVGGELFF. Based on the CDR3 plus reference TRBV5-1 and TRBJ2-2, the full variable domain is KAGVTQTPRYLIKTRGQQVTLSCSPISGHRSVSWYQQTPGQGLQFLFEYFSETQRNKGNFPGRFSGRQFSNSRSEMNVSTLELGDSALYLCASSSTGFVGGELFFGEGSRLTVL.

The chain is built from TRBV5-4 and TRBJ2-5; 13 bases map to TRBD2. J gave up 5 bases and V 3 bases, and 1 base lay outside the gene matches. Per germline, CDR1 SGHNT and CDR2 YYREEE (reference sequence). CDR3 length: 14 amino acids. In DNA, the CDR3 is TGTGCCAGCAGCTCGACTAGCGGGGGGGAGACCCAGTACTTC. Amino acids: CASSSTSGGETQYF.

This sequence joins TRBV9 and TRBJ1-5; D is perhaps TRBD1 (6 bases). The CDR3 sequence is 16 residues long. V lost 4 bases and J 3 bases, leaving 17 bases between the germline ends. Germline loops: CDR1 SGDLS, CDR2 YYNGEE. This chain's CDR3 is CASSLYRDSDNQPQHF. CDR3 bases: TGTGCCAGCAGCCTCTACAGGGATTCGGACAATCAGCCCCAGCATTTT.

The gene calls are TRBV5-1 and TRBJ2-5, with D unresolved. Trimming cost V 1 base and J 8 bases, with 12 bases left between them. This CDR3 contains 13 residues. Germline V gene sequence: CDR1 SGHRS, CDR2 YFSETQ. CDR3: CASSLSPYSTQYF. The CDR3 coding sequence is TGCGCCAGCAGCTTGTCGCCCTATTCAACCCAGTACTTC.

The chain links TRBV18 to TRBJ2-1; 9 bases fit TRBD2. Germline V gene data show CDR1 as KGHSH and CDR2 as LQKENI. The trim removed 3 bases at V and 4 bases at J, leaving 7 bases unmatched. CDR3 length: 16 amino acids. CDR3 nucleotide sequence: TGTGCCAGCTCACCTAGAGCGGGAGGATCTTACAATGAGCAGTTCTTC. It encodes CASSPRAGGSYNEQFF.